This T cell receptor (beta chain) emerged from a study of blood T cell repertoires in COVID-19. Overall study: T cells, B-cell-depleted T cells, or PBMCs provided the cDNA or gDNA that served as material.

Original data processing: Nucleated cell number was recorded as an estimate derived from reference gene primer amplification. Produced via immunoSEQ multiplex PCR; TCRdb's table is partial and in-frame only. Clone size and V and J calls were adopted from that table, with D and trimming inferred from the DNA. The sample carries about 170,000 clones, 86% recorded once. This CDR3 spans 14 amino acids. Germline CDR1 and CDR2: MRHNA and SNTAGT. V was cut by 8 bases and J by 3 bases, with 13 bases left in between. V and J are TRBV6-4 and TRBJ2-2; D not resolved. This TCR derives from a woman over 75 in a cohort sampled during active or convalescent COVID-19. The sample comprised peripheral blood. CDR3 in DNA: TGTGCCAGCCAGTTTGCCACCGACACCGGGGAGCTGTTTTTT. This sequence encodes CASQFATDTGELFF.